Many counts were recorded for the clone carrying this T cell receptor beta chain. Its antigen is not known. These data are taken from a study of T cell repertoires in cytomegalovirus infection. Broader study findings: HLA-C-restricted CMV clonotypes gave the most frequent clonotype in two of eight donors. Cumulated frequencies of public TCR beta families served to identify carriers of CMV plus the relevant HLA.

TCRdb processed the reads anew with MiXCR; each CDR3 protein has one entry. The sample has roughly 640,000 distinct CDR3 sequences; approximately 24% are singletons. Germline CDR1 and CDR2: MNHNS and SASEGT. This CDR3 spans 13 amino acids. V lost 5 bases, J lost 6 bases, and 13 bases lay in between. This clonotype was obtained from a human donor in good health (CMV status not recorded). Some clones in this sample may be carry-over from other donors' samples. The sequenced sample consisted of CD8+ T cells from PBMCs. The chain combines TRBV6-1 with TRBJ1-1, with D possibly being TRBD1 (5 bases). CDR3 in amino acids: CASSSQGFAEAFF. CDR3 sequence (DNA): TGTGCCAGCAGTTCTCAGGGATTCGCTGAAGCTTTCTTT.